Below, 12 T cell receptor beta chains from the same sample are listed, as sequenced in a study of blood T cell repertoires in COVID-19. The assay was immunoSEQ multiplex PCR, and TCRdb's table has in-frame clones only and misses some. Among hundreds of thousands of clones listed, roughly 87% were seen once. Sequenced: peripheral blood. These receptors all come from a man aged 18 to 29 with active or convalescent COVID-19.

This chain connects TRBV2 to TRBJ2-3; 9 bases line up with TRBD1. CDR1 and CDR2 from the germline V gene are SNHLY and FYNNEI. The trim removed 3 bases at V and 4 bases at J, leaving 17 bases unmatched. CDR3 length: 19 residues. The CDR3 loop reads CASSDPYRRDRALPDTQYF. The CDR3 region has the DNA TGTGCCAGCAGTGACCCGTACCGCCGGGACAGGGCTTTACCAGATACGCAGTATTTT.

The rearrangement links TRBV7-3 to TRBJ1-1; no clear D gene. Trimming stripped 1 base from V and 1 base from J, with 4 bases between. Germline values: CDR1 SGHTA, CDR2 FQGTGA. The CDR3 covers 13 residues. CDR3 DNA sequence: TGTGCCAGCAGCTTAATGCGGAACACTGAAGCTTTCTTT. Protein sequence: CASSLMRNTEAFF.

The V gene is TRBV2, the J gene TRBJ1-2; weak D call: TRBD1 (5 bases). The CDR3 contains 15 residues. The V gene lost 5 bases and the J gene lost 2 bases, with 15 bases spanning the gap. Germline CDR1 reads SNHLY; CDR2 reads FYNNEI. The CDR3 DNA sequence: TGTGCCAGCAGTCCACAGGAAAACTACAACTATGGCTACACCTTC. It translates to CASSPQENYNYGYTF.

V gene TRBV12-3 or TRBV12-4 combines with J gene TRBJ1-2; tentative D call: TRBD1 (5 bases). This CDR3 is 12 amino acids long. Trimming pared 5 bases from V and 5 bases from J, leaving 9 bases between. This CDR3 reads CASSRQSYGYTF. CDR3 coding DNA: TGTGCCAGCAGTCGACAGAGTTATGGCTACACCTTC.

The chain employs TRBV3-1 (or the pseudogene TRBV3-2) and TRBJ1-5; 10 nucleotides match TRBD1. V shed 2 bases and J 4 bases; nucleotides not matched to a gene: 2. Germline V gives CDR1 LGHDT, CDR2 YNNKEL (reference sequence). This CDR3 has 15 residues. The CDR3 nucleotides are TGTGCCAGCAGCCAAAGGGGACAGGGGAATCAGCCCCAGCATTTT. Its protein is CASSQRGQGNQPQHF.

This chain's CDR3 is CASSLPGLGHNEQFF. As DNA, the CDR3 is TGTGCCAGCAGTTTACCGGGACTAGGGCACAATGAGCAGTTCTTC. V is TRBV28 and J is TRBJ2-1; TRBD2 agrees at 8 bases. Trimming took 2 bases from V and 5 from J; bases not matched to a gene: 5. Looked up from germline, CDR1 is MDHEN and CDR2 is SYDVKM. The CDR3 spans 15 residues.

The V and J genes are TRBV28 and TRBJ1-2; 9 bases align to TRBD1. This CDR3 spans 14 amino acids. The V gene's germline CDR1 is MDHEN and CDR2 SYDVKM. J lost 4 bases, V lost 6 bases, and 6 bases had no gene match. CDR3 in amino acids: CASRPGQGFYGYTF. DNA for the CDR3: TGTGCCAGCAGACCGGGACAGGGATTCTATGGCTACACCTTC.

V gene TRBV30 combines with J gene TRBJ1-1; D uncertain. Trimming took off 7 bases at V and 1 base at J, with 10 bases between the two ends. CDR1 and CDR2 (germline): GTSNPN, SVGIG (reference sequence). The CDR3 has 12 residues. In nucleotides, the CDR3 is TGTGCCTCCTCTAGCAGGAACACTGAAGCTTTCTTT. Protein: CASSSRNTEAFF.

V usage is TRBV6-5 and J usage is TRBJ2-7; unclear D gene. V lost 0 bases and J lost 2, with 8 bases in between. There are 14 residues in the CDR3. Germline CDR1 and CDR2: MNHEY and SVGAGI. CDR3 DNA sequence: TGTGCCAGCAGTTACTCGCGTATGACCTACGAGCAGTACTTC. Its protein is CASSYSRMTYEQYF.

This chain links TRBV11-3 with TRBJ2-1; D might be TRBD1 (5 bases). The germline V gene encodes CDR1 SGHNT and CDR2 YENEEA. The V end was cut by 2 bases, the J end by 2 bases, with 7 bases between. The CDR3 is 14 residues long. DNA for the CDR3: TGTGCCAGCAGCTTACAGGGAACCTACAATGAGCAGTTCTTC. Translated, it gives CASSLQGTYNEQFF.

This clone occurred a few times. The V and J genes are TRBV10-3 and TRBJ2-5; perhaps TRBD1 as D (6 bases). Trimming shortened V by 5 bases and J by 5 bases, and 12 bases separated the two germline ends. Per the germline V gene, CDR1 is ENHRY and CDR2 is SYGVKD. CDR3 size: 13 residues. CDR3 in DNA: TGTGCCATCAGTCAGATGGGGGCCGAGACCCAGTACTTC. Protein product: CAISQMGAETQYF.

The chain employs TRBV13 and TRBJ2-2; TRBD2 aligns across 9 bases. Germline values: CDR1 PRHDT, CDR2 FYEKMQ (reference sequence). V shed 4 bases and J 6 bases; nucleotides not matched to a gene: 9. This CDR3 is built from 16 residues. CDR3 nucleotides: TGTGCCAGCAGCTCGCCGGCGGGAGGGCTCGCCGGGGAGCTGTTTTTT. Translation gives CASSSPAGGLAGELFF.